This T cell receptor beta chain originates from a study of blood T cell repertoires in COVID-19. Looking at the study overall: T cells, B-cell-depleted T cells, or PBMCs supplied cDNA or gDNA.

Original handling: Quantification of nucleated cells was approximated via reference gene primer amplification. Some clones are missing from TCRdb's copy, which holds only in-frame ones; the method was immunoSEQ multiplex PCR. Clonal size and the V and J genes are those of that table, whereas D and trimming came from the DNA. Altogether tens of thousands of clones are present, 75% to 90% being singletons, with the ten largest covering 11% to 15%. CDR1 is MNHEY, CDR2 SMNVEV, per germline (reference sequence). Trimming took 4 bases from V and 1 from J, leaving 10 bases between them. There are 14 residues in the CDR3.

The sample comprised peripheral blood. The sequence came from a human donor with acute or convalescent COVID-19. The donor label of this sample is uncertain. The chain combines TRBV27 with TRBJ1-1; TRBD1 is a possible D gene (6 bases). Written as DNA, the CDR3 is TGTGCCAGCAGTTCCACAGGGTGGAACACTGAAGCTTTCTTT. Translating gives CASSSTGWNTEAFF.